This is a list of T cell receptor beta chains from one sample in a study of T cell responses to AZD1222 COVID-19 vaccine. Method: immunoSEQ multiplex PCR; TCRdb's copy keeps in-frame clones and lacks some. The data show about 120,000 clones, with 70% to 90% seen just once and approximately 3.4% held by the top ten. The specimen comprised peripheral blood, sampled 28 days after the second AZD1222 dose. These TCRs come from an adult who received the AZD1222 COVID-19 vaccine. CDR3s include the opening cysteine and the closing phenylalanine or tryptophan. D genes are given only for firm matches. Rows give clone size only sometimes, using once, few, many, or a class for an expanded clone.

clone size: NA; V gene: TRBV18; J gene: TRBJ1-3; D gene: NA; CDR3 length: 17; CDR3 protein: CASSPLESLTSGNTIYF; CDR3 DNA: TGTGCCAGCTCACCTTTAGAGAGCCTCACCTCTGGAAACACCATATATTTT
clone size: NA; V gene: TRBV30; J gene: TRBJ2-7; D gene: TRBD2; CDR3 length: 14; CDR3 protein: CAWSRGGSTYEQYF; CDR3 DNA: TGTGCCTGGAGCCGGGGCGGGAGTACCTACGAGCAGTACTTC
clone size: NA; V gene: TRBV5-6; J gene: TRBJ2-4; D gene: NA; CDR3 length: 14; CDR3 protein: CASSLGAEVGIQYF; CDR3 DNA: TGTGCCAGCAGCTTGGGAGCTGAGGTCGGCATTCAGTACTTC
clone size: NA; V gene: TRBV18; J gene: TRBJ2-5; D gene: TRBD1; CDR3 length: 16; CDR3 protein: CASSRIRGPGKETQYF; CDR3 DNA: TGTGCCAGCTCACGTATCAGGGGGCCCGGAAAAGAGACCCAGTACTTC
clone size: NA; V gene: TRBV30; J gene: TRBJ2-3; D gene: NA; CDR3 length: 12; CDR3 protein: CAWSVPKDTQYF; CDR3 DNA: TGTGCCTGGAGTGTCCCGAAAGATACGCAGTATTTT
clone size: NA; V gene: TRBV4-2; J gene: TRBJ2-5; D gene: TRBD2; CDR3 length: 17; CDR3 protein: CASSQDAASGGRETQYF; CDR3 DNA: TGTGCCAGCAGCCAAGATGCGGCTAGCGGGGGCCGAGAGACCCAGTACTTC
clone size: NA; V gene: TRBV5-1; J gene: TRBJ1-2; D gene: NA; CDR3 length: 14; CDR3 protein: CASSSQGVRGGYTF; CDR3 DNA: TGCGCCAGCAGCTCTCAAGGGGTTAGGGGTGGCTACACCTTC
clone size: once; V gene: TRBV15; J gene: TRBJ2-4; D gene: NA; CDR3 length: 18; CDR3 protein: CATSRGGSGDSGPNIQYF; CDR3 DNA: TGTGCCACCAGCAGAGGGGGTTCGGGGGACAGCGGACCAAACATTCAGTACTTC
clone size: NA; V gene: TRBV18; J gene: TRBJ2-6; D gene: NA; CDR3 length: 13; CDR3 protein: CASSPDIEAVLTF; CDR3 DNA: TGTGCCAGCTCACCCGACATTGAGGCCGTCCTGACTTTC
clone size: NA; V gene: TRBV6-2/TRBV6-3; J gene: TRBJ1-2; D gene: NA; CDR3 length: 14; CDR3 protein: CASSSSWVVYGYTF; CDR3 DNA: TGTGCCAGCAGTTCCTCTTGGGTCGTCTATGGCTACACCTTC